The next 10 T cell receptor beta chains were all read from a single sample in a study of B cell selection in AIRE deficiency. Sorted regulatory T cells were CD4-positive, CD25-high and CD127-low or negative. Sequencing was performed with immunoSEQ multiplex PCR; in TCRdb, only in-frame clones are kept and a portion is missing. The sample records about 18,000 clones, about 92% being singletons. The sample consisted of CD4+CD25+ Tregs sorted from PBMCs. The receptors derive from a human donor in good health.

J is TRBJ2-3 and V is TRBV5-6; no reliable D call. Germline V gene data show CDR1 as SGHDT and CDR2 as YYEEEE. This CDR3 is 14 amino acids long. V shed 0 bases and J shed 2 bases, with 7 bases lying between them. CDR3 DNA: TGTGCCAGCAGCTTGGCCGGGTCCACAGATACGCAGTATTTT. Amino acids: CASSLAGSTDTQYF.

V gene TRBV7-4 combines with J gene TRBJ2-7; either TRBD1 or TRBD2 may supply D (5 bases each). The CDR3 has 15 amino acids. CDR1 is SGHVT and CDR2 is SQSDAQ in the germline V gene. The germline V and J ends were trimmed by 2 bases and 3 bases, with 14 bases remaining between them. The CDR3 spells CASSLLGRELYEQYF. The CDR3 DNA reads as TGTGCCAGCAGCTTACTCGGCAGGGAGCTCTACGAGCAGTACTTC.

The chain is built from TRBV5-6 and TRBJ2-3, with TRBD2 identical over 7 bases. The V and J ends lost 4 bases and 2 bases, in that order; junction bases with no gene match: 10. Per the germline V gene, CDR1 is SGHDT and CDR2 is YYEEEE. The CDR3 is made up of 16 amino acids. The CDR3 nucleotides read TGTGCCAGCAGCGCGAACCGGGACTACTACACAGATACGCAGTATTTT. Translating it yields CASSANRDYYTDTQYF. The variable domain in full, with the rest retrieved from reference TRBV5-6 and TRBJ2-3, is DAGVTQSPTHLIKTRGQQVTLRCSPKSGHDTVSWYQQALGQGPQFIFQYYEEEERQRGNFPDRFSGHQFPNYSSELNVNALLLGDSALYLCASSANRDYYTDTQYFGPGTRLTVL.

CDR3: CASSPRVIEEKLFF. CDR3 in DNA: TGTGCCAGCAGCCCCAGGGTAATAGAAGAAAAACTGTTTTTT. The chain carries TRBV2 and TRBJ1-4, with D perhaps matching TRBD1 (5 bases). V lost 6 bases to trimming and J lost 8 bases, with 16 bases between them. Germline loops: CDR1 SNHLY, CDR2 FYNNEI. CDR3 length: 14 residues.

This clone has only one observation. The CDR3 sequence is CASSLMRGRITGELFF. The CDR3 DNA sequence: TGTGCCAGCAGCTTAATGAGGGGCAGGATCACCGGGGAGCTGTTTTTT. The J gene is TRBJ2-2, the V gene TRBV11-2; D is perhaps TRBD1 or TRBD2 (5 bases each). Trimming pared 2 bases from V and 4 bases from J, leaving 14 bases between. This CDR3 region has 16 residues. Germline values: CDR1 SGHAT, CDR2 FQNNGV. Supplemented by reference TRBV11-2 and TRBJ2-2, the full variable domain reads EAGVAQSPRYKIIEKRQSVAFWCNPISGHATLYWYQQILGQGPKLLIQFQNNGVVDDSQLPKDRFSAERLKGVDSTLKIQPAKLEDSAVYLCASSLMRGRITGELFFGEGSRLTVL.

The V call is TRBV5-1, the J call TRBJ2-3, with a possible D match to TRBD2 (5 bases). CDR3 size: 15 residues. Per the germline V gene, CDR1 is SGHRS and CDR2 is YFSETQ. V was clipped by 0 bases and J by 1 base, with 9 bases between them. CDR3: CASSLGLWGTDTQYF. The CDR3 nucleotides read TGCGCCAGCAGCTTGGGACTATGGGGCACAGATACGCAGTATTTT.

The chain recombines TRBV28 with TRBJ2-3, with a possible D match to TRBD1 (6 bases). V dropped 6 bases and J dropped 3 bases, with 16 bases sitting between them. Germline CDR1 and CDR2: MDHEN and SYDVKM. The CDR3 runs 15 residues. The CDR3 protein is CASSRNRVGTDTQYF. As DNA, the CDR3 is TGTGCCAGCAGCCGTAACAGGGTAGGGACAGATACGCAGTATTTT.

The J gene is TRBJ2-1, the V gene TRBV5-1, with D uncertain. The CDR3 spans 14 residues. Germline V CDR1 and CDR2: SGHRS, YFSETQ. Trimming left V 3 bases short and J 0 bases short, with 7 bases between. CDR3 DNA: TGCGCCAGCAGCTCCGGCAGCTCCTACAATGAGCAGTTCTTC. Translating gives CASSSGSSYNEQFF.

V gene TRBV28 combines with J gene TRBJ2-5; the D gene is possibly TRBD2 (7 bases). The CDR3 covers 16 residues. V shed 2 bases and J shed 5 bases, with 18 bases lying between them. Germline CDR1 MDHEN, CDR2 SYDVKM. CDR3 amino acids: CASSLLYQQGGETQYF. DNA for the CDR3: TGTGCCAGCAGTTTACTCTACCAACAGGGAGGGGAGACCCAGTACTTC.

This sequence joins TRBV11-3 and TRBJ2-1; D might be TRBD2 (5 bases). The CDR3 runs to 13 residues. Germline CDR1 reads SGHNT; CDR2 reads YENEEA. The V and J ends lost 0 bases and 9 bases respectively, with 9 bases between them. CDR3 in DNA: TGTGCCAGCAGCTTAGATGGCAGCGGTGAGCAGTTCTTC. Residues: CASSLDGSGEQFF.